A few counts support the clone carrying this T cell receptor (beta chain). Antigen: not known. 13 Jbeta primers and 60 Vbeta primers were used for the PCR. Repertoires were generated with immunoSEQ multiplex PCR, while TCRdb's copy carries only in-frame clones and drops some. The table shows 200,000 or so clones, with 87% occurring only once. These data are taken from a study of cytomegalovirus exposure and HLA in healthy donors. General study findings and limits: TRBV6-2, TRBV6-3 and some other V segments were unresolvable in 87-base-pair reads. In a later analysis, TCR association rates varied by HLA locus: DRB1 most, HLA-C fewest.

The CDR3 loop spans 14 amino acids. Germline values: CDR1 LNHDA, CDR2 SQIVND (reference sequence). V gave up 7 bases and J gave up 0 bases; unmatched junction bases: 4. This sequence was found in a man between 25 and 39 years old in good health and CMV-seronegative. Sequencing was carried out using PBMCs. The chain employs TRBV19 and TRBJ1-1; 8 positions agree with TRBD1. The CDR3, as DNA: TGTGCCAGTATGAGACAGGGGTTGAACACTGAAGCTTTCTTT. Its translation is CASMRQGLNTEAFF.